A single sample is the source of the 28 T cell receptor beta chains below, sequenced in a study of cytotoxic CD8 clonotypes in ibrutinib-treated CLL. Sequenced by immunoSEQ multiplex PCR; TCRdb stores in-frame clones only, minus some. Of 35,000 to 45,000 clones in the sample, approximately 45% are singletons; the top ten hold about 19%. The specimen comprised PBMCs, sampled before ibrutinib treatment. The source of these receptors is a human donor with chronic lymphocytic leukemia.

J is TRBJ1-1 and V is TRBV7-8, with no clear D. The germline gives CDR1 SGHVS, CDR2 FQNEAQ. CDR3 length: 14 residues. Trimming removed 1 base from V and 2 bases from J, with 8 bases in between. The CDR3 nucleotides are TGTGCCAGCAGCTTAGTAATCCATAACACTGAAGCTTTCTTT. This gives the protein CASSLVIHNTEAFF.

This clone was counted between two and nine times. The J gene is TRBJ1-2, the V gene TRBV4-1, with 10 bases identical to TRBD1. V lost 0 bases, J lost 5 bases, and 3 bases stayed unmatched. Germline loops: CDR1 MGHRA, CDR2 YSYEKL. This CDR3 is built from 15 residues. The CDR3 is CASSQEGQGVYGYTF. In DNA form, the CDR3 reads TGCGCCAGCAGCCAAGAAGGACAGGGGGTTTATGGCTACACCTTC.

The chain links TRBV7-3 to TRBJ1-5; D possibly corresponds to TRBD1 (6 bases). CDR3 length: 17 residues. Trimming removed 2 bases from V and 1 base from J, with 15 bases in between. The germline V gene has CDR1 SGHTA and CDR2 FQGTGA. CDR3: CASSLSGDGESNQPQHF. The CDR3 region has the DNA TGTGCCAGCAGCTTATCAGGGGATGGTGAGAGCAATCAGCCCCAGCATTTT. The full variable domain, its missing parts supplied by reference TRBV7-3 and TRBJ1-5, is GAGVSQTPSNKVTEKGKYVELRCDPISGHTALYWYRQSLGQGPEFLIYFQGTGAADDSGLPNDRFFAVRPEGSVSTLKIQRTERGDSAVYLCASSLSGDGESNQPQHFGDGTRLSIL.

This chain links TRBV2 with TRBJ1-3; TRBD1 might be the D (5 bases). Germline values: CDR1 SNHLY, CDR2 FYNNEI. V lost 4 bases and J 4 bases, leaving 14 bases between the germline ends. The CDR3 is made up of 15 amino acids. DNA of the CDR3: TGTGCCAGCAGTGTGGGGGGACTTGCAGGAAACACCATATATTTT. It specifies CASSVGGLAGNTIYF.

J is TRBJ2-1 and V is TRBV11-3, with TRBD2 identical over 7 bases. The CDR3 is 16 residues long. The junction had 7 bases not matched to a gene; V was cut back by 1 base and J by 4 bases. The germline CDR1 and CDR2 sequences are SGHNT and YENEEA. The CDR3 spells CASSLVGSGHYNEQFF. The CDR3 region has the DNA TGTGCCAGCAGCTTAGTCGGTAGCGGGCATTACAATGAGCAGTTCTTC.

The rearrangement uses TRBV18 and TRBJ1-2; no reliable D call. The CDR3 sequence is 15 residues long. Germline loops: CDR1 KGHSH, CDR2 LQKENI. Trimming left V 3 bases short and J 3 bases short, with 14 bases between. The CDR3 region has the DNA TGTGCCAGCTCACCGGAAGCGGGTGGATACTATGGCTACACCTTC. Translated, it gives CASSPEAGGYYGYTF.

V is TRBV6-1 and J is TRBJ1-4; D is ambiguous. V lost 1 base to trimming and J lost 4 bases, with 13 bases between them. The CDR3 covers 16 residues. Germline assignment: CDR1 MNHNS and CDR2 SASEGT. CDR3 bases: TGTGCCAGCAGTGAAGTGTTGGTGACCCTTAATGAAAAACTGTTTTTT. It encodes CASSEVLVTLNEKLFF.

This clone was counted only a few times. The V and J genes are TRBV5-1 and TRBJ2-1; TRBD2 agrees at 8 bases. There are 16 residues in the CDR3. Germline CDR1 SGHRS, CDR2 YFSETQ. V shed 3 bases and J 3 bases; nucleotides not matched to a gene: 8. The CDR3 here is CASSYSGGSLYNEQFF. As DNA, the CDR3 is TGCGCCAGCAGCTATTCGGGGGGGTCTCTCTACAATGAGCAGTTCTTC.

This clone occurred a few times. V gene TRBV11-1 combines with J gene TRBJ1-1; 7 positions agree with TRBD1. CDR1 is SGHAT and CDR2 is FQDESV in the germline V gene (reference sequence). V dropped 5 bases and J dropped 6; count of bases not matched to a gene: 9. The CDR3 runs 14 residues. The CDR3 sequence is CASSLPDRAAEAFF. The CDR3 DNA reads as TGTGCCAGCAGCCTGCCCGACAGGGCGGCTGAAGCTTTCTTT.

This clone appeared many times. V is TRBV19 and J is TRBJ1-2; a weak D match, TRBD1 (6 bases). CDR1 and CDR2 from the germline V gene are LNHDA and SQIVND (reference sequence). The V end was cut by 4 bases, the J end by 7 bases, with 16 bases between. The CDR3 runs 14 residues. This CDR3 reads CASSTQGRGGGYTF. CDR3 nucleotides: TGTGCCAGTAGTACACAGGGTCGAGGAGGTGGCTACACCTTC.

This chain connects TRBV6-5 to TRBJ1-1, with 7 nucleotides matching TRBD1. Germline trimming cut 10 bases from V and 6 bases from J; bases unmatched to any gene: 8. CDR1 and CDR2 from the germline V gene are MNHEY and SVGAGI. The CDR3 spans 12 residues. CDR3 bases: TGTGCCACCGGTAGACAGGGACCTGAAGCTTTCTTT. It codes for CATGRQGPEAFF.

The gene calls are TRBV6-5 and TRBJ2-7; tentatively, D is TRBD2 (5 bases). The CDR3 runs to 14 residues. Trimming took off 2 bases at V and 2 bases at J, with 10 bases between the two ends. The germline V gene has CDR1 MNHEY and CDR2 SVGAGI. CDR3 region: CASSYDGVAYEQYF. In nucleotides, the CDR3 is TGTGCCAGCAGTTACGACGGGGTCGCCTACGAGCAGTACTTC.

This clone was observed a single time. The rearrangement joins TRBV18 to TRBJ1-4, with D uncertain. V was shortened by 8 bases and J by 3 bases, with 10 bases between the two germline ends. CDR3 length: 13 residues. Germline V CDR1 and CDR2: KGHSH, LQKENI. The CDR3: CASGIVANEKLFF. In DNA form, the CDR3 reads TGTGCCAGCGGAATCGTGGCTAATGAAAAACTGTTTTTT.

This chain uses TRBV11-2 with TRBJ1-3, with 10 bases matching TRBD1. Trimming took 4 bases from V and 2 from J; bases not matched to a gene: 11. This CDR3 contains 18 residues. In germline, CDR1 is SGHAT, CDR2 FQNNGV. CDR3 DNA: TGTGCCAGCAGCTCCAAGGTCGGGGACAGGGGCCCTGGAAACACCATATATTTT. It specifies CASSSKVGDRGPGNTIYF.

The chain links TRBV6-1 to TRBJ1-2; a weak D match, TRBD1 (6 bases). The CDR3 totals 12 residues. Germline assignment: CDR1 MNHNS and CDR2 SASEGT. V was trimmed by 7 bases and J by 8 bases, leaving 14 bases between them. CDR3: CASTNPGTGYTF. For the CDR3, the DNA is TGTGCCAGCACCAACCCAGGGACAGGCTACACCTTC.

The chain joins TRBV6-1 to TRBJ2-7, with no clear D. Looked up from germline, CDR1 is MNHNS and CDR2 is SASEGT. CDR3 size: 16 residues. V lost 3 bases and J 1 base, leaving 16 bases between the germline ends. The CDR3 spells CASSDPGRANSYEQYF. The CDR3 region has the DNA TGTGCCAGCAGTGACCCCGGAAGGGCGAATTCCTACGAGCAGTACTTC.

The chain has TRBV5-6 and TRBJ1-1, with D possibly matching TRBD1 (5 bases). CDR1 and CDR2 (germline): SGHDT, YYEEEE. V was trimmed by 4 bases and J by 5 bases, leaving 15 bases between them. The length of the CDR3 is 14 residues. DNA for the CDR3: TGTGCCAGCAGCCCAAGGGGTTGGAGAACTGAAGCTTTCTTT. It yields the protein CASSPRGWRTEAFF.

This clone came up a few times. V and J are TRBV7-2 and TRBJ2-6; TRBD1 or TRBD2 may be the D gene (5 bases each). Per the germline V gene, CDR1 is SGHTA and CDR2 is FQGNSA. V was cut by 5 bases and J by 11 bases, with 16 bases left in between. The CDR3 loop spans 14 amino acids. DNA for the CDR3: TGTGCCAGCAGCCCCATGGGGCCGCGGGACGTCCTGACTTTC. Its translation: CASSPMGPRDVLTF.

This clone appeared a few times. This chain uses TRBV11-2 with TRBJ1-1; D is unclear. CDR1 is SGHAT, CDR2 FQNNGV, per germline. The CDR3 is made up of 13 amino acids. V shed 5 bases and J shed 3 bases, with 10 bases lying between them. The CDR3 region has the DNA TGTGCCAGCAGCGGATCAGTCTACACTGAAGCTTTCTTT. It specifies CASSGSVYTEAFF. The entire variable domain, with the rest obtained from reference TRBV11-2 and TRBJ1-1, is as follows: EAGVAQSPRYKIIEKRQSVAFWCNPISGHATLYWYQQILGQGPKLLIQFQNNGVVDDSQLPKDRFSAERLKGVDSTLKIQPAKLEDSAVYLCASSGSVYTEAFFGQGTRLTVV.

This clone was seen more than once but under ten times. The CDR3 sequence is CASSAAGRGTDTQYF. The CDR3 bases are TGTGCCAGCAGCGCCGCGGGGCGTGGCACAGATACGCAGTATTTT. This chain connects TRBV5-6 to TRBJ2-3, with D possibly being TRBD2 (6 bases). Trimming took 4 bases from V and 1 from J, leaving 13 bases between them. Germline-derived CDR1 and CDR2 are SGHDT and YYEEEE. The CDR3 contains 15 residues. Using reference TRBV5-6 and TRBJ2-3 for the parts outside the CDR3, the full variable domain is DAGVTQSPTHLIKTRGQQVTLRCSPKSGHDTVSWYQQALGQGPQFIFQYYEEEERQRGNFPDRFSGHQFPNYSSELNVNALLLGDSALYLCASSAAGRGTDTQYFGPGTRLTVL.

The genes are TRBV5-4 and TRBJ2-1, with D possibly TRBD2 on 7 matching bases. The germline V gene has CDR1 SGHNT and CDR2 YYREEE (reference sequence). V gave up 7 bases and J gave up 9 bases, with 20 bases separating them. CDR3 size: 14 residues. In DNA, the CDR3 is TGTGCCAGCCTCTCGATGGGGGGGGGCCGTGAGCAGTTCTTC. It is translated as CASLSMGGGREQFF.

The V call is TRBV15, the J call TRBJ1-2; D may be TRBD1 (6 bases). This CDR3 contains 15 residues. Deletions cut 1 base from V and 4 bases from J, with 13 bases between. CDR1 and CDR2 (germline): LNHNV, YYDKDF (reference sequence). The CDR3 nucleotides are TGTGCCACCAGCAGAGCGGGGGGCGTCAGCTATGGCTACACCTTC. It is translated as CATSRAGGVSYGYTF.

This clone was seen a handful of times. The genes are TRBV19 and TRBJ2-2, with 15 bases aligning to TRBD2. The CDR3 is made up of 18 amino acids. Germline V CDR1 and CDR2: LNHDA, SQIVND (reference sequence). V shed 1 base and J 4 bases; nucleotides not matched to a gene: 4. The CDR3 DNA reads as TGTGCCAGTAGTATAGGGACTAGCGGGGGGGCAAGCACCGGGGAGCTGTTTTTT. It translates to CASSIGTSGGASTGELFF.

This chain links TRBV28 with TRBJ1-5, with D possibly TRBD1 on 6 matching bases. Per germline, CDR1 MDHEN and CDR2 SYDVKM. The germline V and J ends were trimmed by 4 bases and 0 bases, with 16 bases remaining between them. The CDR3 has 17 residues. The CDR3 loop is CASSSSTGIYSNQPQHF. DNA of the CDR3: TGTGCCAGCAGTTCCTCGACAGGAATCTATAGCAATCAGCCCCAGCATTTT.

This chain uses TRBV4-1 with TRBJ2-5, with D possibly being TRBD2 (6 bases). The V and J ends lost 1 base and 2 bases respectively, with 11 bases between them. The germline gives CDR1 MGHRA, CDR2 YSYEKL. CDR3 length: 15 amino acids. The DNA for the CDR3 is TGCGCCAGCAGCCAAGGTTTAGCGGCACAAGAGACCCAGTACTTC. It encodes CASSQGLAAQETQYF.

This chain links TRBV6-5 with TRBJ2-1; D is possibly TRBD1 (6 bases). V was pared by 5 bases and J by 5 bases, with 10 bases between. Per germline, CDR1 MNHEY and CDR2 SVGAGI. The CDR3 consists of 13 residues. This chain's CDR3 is CASSPGQNNEQFF. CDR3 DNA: TGTGCCAGCAGTCCCGGACAGAACAATGAGCAGTTCTTC.

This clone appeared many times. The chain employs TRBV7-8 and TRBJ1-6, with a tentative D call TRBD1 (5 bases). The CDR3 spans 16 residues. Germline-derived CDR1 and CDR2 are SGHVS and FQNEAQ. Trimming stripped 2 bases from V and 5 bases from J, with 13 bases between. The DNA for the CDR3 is TGTGCCAGCAGCTTACAGGGCGCCTTCGATAATTCACCCCTCCACTTT. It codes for CASSLQGAFDNSPLHF.

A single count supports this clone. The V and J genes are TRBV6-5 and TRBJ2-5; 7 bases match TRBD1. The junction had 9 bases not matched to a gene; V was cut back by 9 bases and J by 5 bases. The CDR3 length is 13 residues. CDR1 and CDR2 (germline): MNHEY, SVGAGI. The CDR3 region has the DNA TGTGCCAGTAACAGGGGCAAGGGGGAGACCCAGTACTTC. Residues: CASNRGKGETQYF.